This T cell receptor beta chain was recorded in a study of Graves' ophthalmopathy and Graves' hyperthyroidism. Overall study findings and caveats: It was with approximately 70% sensitivity and around 72% specificity that the model predicted ophthalmopathy progression.

Amplified TCR beta CDR3 regions were obtained using RNA transcripts as template. The first round was an RT-PCR with HTBI primers, and the second round was a multiplex PCR. One entry per CDR3 protein, called by TCRdb with MiXCR from the multiplex PCR reads. The sample holds 220,000 or so distinct CDR3 sequences, around a fifth seen once. CDR1 SGHAT and CDR2 FQNNGV come from the germline V gene. The CDR3 extends over 13 amino acids. J was trimmed by 9 bases and V by 5 bases; bases with no gene match: 6. A note on this clonotype: Its antigen is currently unknown.

Symptoms, serum thyroxine and TRAb, thyroid ultrasound, and orbital computed tomography formed the diagnostic basis. What was sequenced was peripheral blood. This clonotype was sampled from a woman aged 50 to 60 with Graves' ophthalmopathy. V gene TRBV11-2 combines with J gene TRBJ2-5; the match to TRBD1 covers 10 bases. The CDR3 sequence is CASSSRDRGPQYF. As DNA, the CDR3 is TGTGCCAGCAGCAGCCGGGACAGGGGTCCCCAGTACTTC. Together with reference TRBV11-2 and TRBJ2-5, the CDR3 gives the full variable domain: EAGVAQSPRYKIIEKRQSVAFWCNPISGHATLYWYQQILGQGPKLLIQFQNNGVVDDSQLPKDRFSAERLKGVDSTLKIQPAKLEDSAVYLCASSSRDRGPQYFGPGTRLLVL.